This paragraph reports one TCR beta chain. Its matching antigen is unknown. This entry is derived from a study of T cells in localized non-small cell lung cancer. The germline CDR1 and CDR2 sequences are KGHSH and LQKENI. CDR3 length: 16 amino acids. V lost 3 bases, J lost 9 bases, and 8 bases stayed unmatched. Assay: immunoSEQ multiplex PCR; the TCRdb copy retains only in-frame clones and omits some. This table holds over 10,000 clones, about 28% found once. General study points: The tumor had only one region sequenced, so heterogeneity remains possible. A higher density of T cells in blood coincided with extended overall survival. There were a median around 60 of the top 100 tumor clones appearing in adjacent lung.

V is TRBV18 and J is TRBJ2-1, with TRBD2 matching 13 bases. This TCR was recovered from a female donor older than 55 with stage I lung adenocarcinoma. The sequenced sample was lung tumor tissue, obtained before any cancer treatment. For the CDR3, the DNA is TGTGCCAGCTCACCTGGACTAGCGGGAGAATCCGGTGAGCAGTTCTTC. Residues: CASSPGLAGESGEQFF.